This is a list of T cell receptor beta chains from one sample in a study of patients and donors after allogeneic stem cell transplantation. TCRdb re-called the RT-PCR reads with MiXCR, one entry per CDR3 protein. There are approximately 430 distinct CDR3 sequences in the sample; 0.69% occur only once, and around a fifth lies in the top ten. Material: blood, either unsorted or a sorted T cell fraction (not recorded which). The source is a human donor who was either an allogeneic HSCT recipient or a stem cell or donor lymphocyte infusion donor (not recorded which). It is not recorded whose cells these are; they may come from a transplant donor. Both conserved end residues are part of each CDR3. Size is omitted from some rows. Given values are once, few, many or a class for expanded clones.

J	size	V	CDR3
TRBJ1-2	large	TRBV4-1	CASSQTWGEQNYGYTF
TRBJ2-3	large	TRBV7-3	CASSSPPDTQYF
TRBJ2-7	large	TRBV21-1	CASSNSWISYEQYF
TRBJ2-3	large	TRBV5-4	CASSETSGRPTDTQYF
TRBJ2-1	large	TRBV5-6	CASSPNLAGSYNEQFF
TRBJ2-5	medium-sized	TRBV5-5	CASSLTGTRRETQYF
TRBJ2-2	large	TRBV5-1	CASSFSGTGNTGELFF
TRBJ2-3	large	TRBV7-2	CASSLANTQYF
TRBJ1-3	large	TRBV2	CASTGTYEAGNTIYF
TRBJ2-5	large	TRBV12-3/TRBV12-4	CASSPGETQYF
TRBJ2-2	large	TRBV9	CASSAPVGSRVGELFF
TRBJ2-1	NA	TRBV7-9	CASSPGTSGINEQFF
TRBJ2-5	few	TRBV12-3/TRBV12-4	CASSQGLVQETQYF
TRBJ1-4	large	TRBV2	CASSESPGQGSEKLFF
TRBJ2-5	large	TRBV12-3/TRBV12-4	CASRKTSGRQETQYF
TRBJ2-2	NA	TRBV10-3	CAILMRGDGTGELFF
TRBJ2-3	large	TRBV5-3	CARSLLRERTDTQYF
TRBJ2-1	large	TRBV5-4	CASSPRTRDFNEQFF
TRBJ2-6	large	TRBV19	CATGGGQRAGANVLTF
TRBJ2-5	large	TRBV11-2	CASNAWAETQYF
TRBJ2-3	NA	TRBV5-1	CASRNSGRVTDTQYF
TRBJ2-7	NA	TRBV18	CASSPQTGGDEQYF
TRBJ2-7	large	TRBV12-3/TRBV12-4	CASSLAVPGEQYF
TRBJ1-2	hyperexpanded	TRBV6-2/TRBV6-3	CASSHGTGKRYGYTF
TRBJ2-7	medium-sized	TRBV29-1	CSVSLGTTEQYF
TRBJ2-5	large	TRBV5-1	CASSLGRKGETQYF
TRBJ2-7	NA	TRBV7-2	CASSHQRDYEQYF
TRBJ2-1	few	TRBV7-8	CASSSRRLAGGEQFF
TRBJ2-7	large	TRBV7-6	CASSLHHSSGRFSYEQYF
TRBJ2-7	medium-sized	TRBV6-2/TRBV6-3	CASRRDRAYEQYF
TRBJ2-5	NA	TRBV7-2	CASSRTSGVLETQYF
TRBJ1-5	large	TRBV10-2	CASSESGHRNQPQHF
TRBJ2-5	large	TRBV7-6	CASSRRGEALQETQYF
TRBJ2-7	large	TRBV6-5	CASSYGSASFHYEQYF
TRBJ2-7	large	TRBV27	CASTQAGTSGSEQYF
TRBJ2-3	large	TRBV7-2	CASSWLTDTQYF
TRBJ1-2	large	TRBV6-1	CASSDLGYGYTF
TRBJ1-2	medium-sized	TRBV27	CASSPAQGAGGYTF
TRBJ1-2	medium-sized	TRBV5-5	CASSLDSSYGYTF
TRBJ2-1	NA	TRBV15	CATSRDPDREYNEQFF
TRBJ2-1	medium-sized	TRBV5-1	CASSLRTGANNEQFF
TRBJ1-1	large	TRBV7-3	CASRTDPNTEAFF
TRBJ1-1	medium-sized	TRBV5-1	CASSLTARNTEAFF
TRBJ2-2	large	TRBV24-1	CATGTTTGELFF
TRBJ2-1	large	TRBV11-2	CASSLKGNEQFF
TRBJ2-1	large	TRBV7-8	CASSFAGHNEQFF
TRBJ2-3	large	TRBV20-1	CSARDWASGSIDTQYF